A single sample gave rise to the 27 T cell receptor beta chains below, sequenced in a study of T cell repertoires in cytomegalovirus infection. TCRdb called the reads again in MiXCR, with one record for every CDR3 protein. Of 490,000 or so distinct CDR3 sequences in the sample, roughly 12% were seen once. Sequencing was carried out using PBMCs. The source is a human donor in good health (CMV status not recorded). Some clones in this sample may be carry-over from other donors' samples.

This clonotype came up many times. The chain uses TRBV5-1 and TRBJ2-5, with D unclear. This CDR3 contains 13 residues. Germline V gene data show CDR1 as SGHRS and CDR2 as YFSETQ. V gave up 1 base and J gave up 4 bases, with 8 bases separating them. This chain's CDR3 is CASSLYGGETQYF. CDR3 nucleotides: TGCGCCAGCAGCTTGTACGGTGGAGAGACCCAGTACTTC. The full variable domain, in which reference TRBV5-1 and TRBJ2-5 provide the parts outside the CDR3, is KAGVTQTPRYLIKTRGQQVTLSCSPISGHRSVSWYQQTPGQGLQFLFEYFSETQRNKGNFPGRFSGRQFSNSRSEMNVSTLELGDSALYLCASSLYGGETQYFGPGTRLLVL.

This clonotype came up many times. The DNA of the CDR3 is TGTGCCAGCAGTGGGCTAACGACAGGGTTTGTTTCAGATACGCAGTATTTT. Protein product: CASSGLTTGFVSDTQYF. The rearrangement links TRBV27 to TRBJ2-3; 7 positions agree with TRBD1. CDR1 and CDR2 from the germline V gene are MNHEY and SMNVEV (reference sequence). CDR3 length: 17 residues. V was pared by 5 bases and J by 4 bases, with 15 bases of the junction left unmatched.

This clonotype was seen repeatedly, ten times or more. The chain has TRBV6-6 and TRBJ1-2; D unresolved. The CDR3 covers 14 residues. Germline CDR1 is MNHNY and CDR2 is SVGAGI (reference sequence). Trimming took 2 bases from V and 5 from J, leaving 12 bases between them. The DNA of the CDR3 is TGTGCCAGCAGTTACAATCAGGCCCGATATGGCTACACCTTC. This encodes CASSYNQARYGYTF.

The rearrangement uses TRBV10-3 and TRBJ1-1, with D possibly TRBD1 on 5 matching bases. The CDR3 loop spans 13 amino acids. Trimming removed 11 bases from V and 2 bases from J, with 15 bases in between. Per the germline V gene, CDR1 is ENHRY and CDR2 is SYGVKD. CDR3 residues: CASGGDANTEAFF. In DNA form, the CDR3 reads TGTGCCTCCGGTGGGGACGCAAACACTGAAGCTTTCTTT.

A note on this clonotype: A junction boundary mismatches the germline segment, possibly from a read error. J is TRBJ2-1 and V is TRBV3-1; D is possibly TRBD1 (5 bases). Germline values: CDR1 LGHDT, CDR2 YNNKEL (reference sequence). There are 12 residues in the CDR3. CDR3 sequence (DNA): TGTGCCAGCAGCCAAGAATTGGGGCGCTGGATCTTC. It is translated as CASSQELGRWIF.

This clonotype was seen repeatedly, ten times or more. This sequence joins TRBV11-2 and TRBJ2-1, with a possible D match to TRBD2 (6 bases). Deletions cut 0 bases from V and 7 bases from J, with 13 bases between. This CDR3 is 15 amino acids long. Germline CDR1 and CDR2: SGHAT and FQNNGV. The DNA for the CDR3 is TGTGCCAGCAGCTTAGAGGGAGGAATAGGGAATGAGCAGTTCTTC. Its translation: CASSLEGGIGNEQFF.

This chain connects TRBV6-1 to TRBJ2-1; TRBD1 matches 8 bases. Germline V gene sequence: CDR1 MNHNS, CDR2 SASEGT. The CDR3 spans 15 residues. V was pared by 6 bases and J by 3 bases, with 7 bases of the junction left unmatched. This CDR3 reads CASSVDRGFYNEQFF. The CDR3 DNA reads TGTGCCAGCAGCGTTGACAGGGGCTTCTACAATGAGCAGTTCTTC.

The table lists this clonotype with many counts. The chain couples TRBV19 to TRBJ1-5; D uncertain. This CDR3 spans 15 amino acids. The V end was cut by 1 base, the J end by 3 bases, with 10 bases between. Germline V gene lookup returns CDR1 LNHDA and CDR2 SQIVND (reference sequence). DNA for the CDR3: TGTGCCAGTAGTATAGGGGTCTGGAACAATCAGCCCCAGCATTTT. It is translated as CASSIGVWNNQPQHF.

There are many counts of this clonotype. This sequence joins TRBV7-2 and TRBJ1-1; 7 nucleotides align to TRBD1. The germline CDR1 and CDR2 sequences are SGHTA and FQGNSA. The trim removed 1 base at V and 10 bases at J, leaving 15 bases unmatched. This CDR3 has 16 amino acids. The CDR3 spells CASSLEVRAGGKGAFF. DNA of the CDR3: TGTGCCAGCAGCTTAGAGGTTCGGGCAGGGGGGAAGGGAGCTTTCTTT.

DNA for the CDR3: TGTGCCAGCAGTTCACCGGGGTCAAATCAGCCCCAGCATTTT. Encoded protein: CASSSPGSNQPQHF. The V call is TRBV12-3 or TRBV12-4, the J call TRBJ1-5; D not certain. Trimming shortened V by 4 bases and J by 4 bases, and 11 bases separated the two germline ends. CDR3 size: 14 residues.

The chain couples TRBV9 to TRBJ1-3; D is ambiguous. Germline V gene data show CDR1 as SGDLS and CDR2 as YYNGEE. The CDR3 covers 15 residues. With 0 bases removed from V and 0 bases from J, the gap between germline ends came to 7 bases. CDR3 in amino acids: CASSVELSSGNTIYF. CDR3 bases: TGTGCCAGCAGCGTAGAACTCAGCTCTGGAAACACCATATATTTT.

This clonotype was counted many times. This chain connects TRBV6-2 or TRBV6-3 to TRBJ1-1; unclear D gene. The germline gives CDR1 MNHEY, CDR2 SVGEGT. This CDR3 is built from 12 residues. V lost 4 bases to trimming and J lost 1 base, with 4 bases between them. The CDR3 DNA reads as TGTGCCAGCAGTTGGACGAACACTGAAGCTTTCTTT. Translation gives CASSWTNTEAFF.

In this sample, this clonotype turned up many times. The genes are TRBV5-6 and TRBJ2-2, with TRBD1 as a possible D gene (6 bases). The CDR3 extends over 16 amino acids. V was cut by 0 bases and J by 6 bases, with 15 bases left in between. Germline assignment: CDR1 SGHDT and CDR2 YYEEEE. The CDR3 DNA sequence: TGTGCCAGCAGCTTGGAATTGGGGACACTCTCCGGGGAGCTGTTTTTT. Protein product: CASSLELGTLSGELFF.

This clonotype was picked up many times. The genes are TRBV20-1 and TRBJ2-1; D is perhaps TRBD1 (5 bases). Germline assignment: CDR1 DFQATT and CDR2 SNEGSKA (reference sequence). This CDR3 region has 15 residues. With 3 bases removed from V and 9 bases from J, the gap between germline ends came to 21 bases. The CDR3 nucleotides are TGCAGTGCTAGTCGGACGTCGGGTGGACATGTTGAGCAGTTCTTC. This gives the protein CSASRTSGGHVEQFF.

This clonotype has more than one count but fewer than ten. The chain joins TRBV12-3 or TRBV12-4 to TRBJ1-5; no reliable D call. CDR3 length: 15 residues. The germline V and J ends were trimmed by 3 bases and 0 bases, with 9 bases remaining between them. The CDR3 nucleotides read TGTGCCAGCAGTTTTATGGCCCTTAGCAATCAGCCCCAGCATTTT. Amino acid sequence: CASSFMALSNQPQHF.

In this sample, this clonotype turned up many times. This chain links TRBV27 with TRBJ1-5; D not certain. Germline lookup yields CDR1 MNHEY and CDR2 SMNVEV (reference sequence). Between the trimmed V and J ends, which lost 2 bases and 7 bases, there was a span of 12 bases. The CDR3 consists of 14 residues. The DNA of the CDR3 is TGTGCCAGCAGTTTACGGCACGGCCGCCAGCCCCAGCATTTT. Its translation is CASSLRHGRQPQHF.

This clonotype was seen more than once but under ten times. The V gene is TRBV5-1, the J gene TRBJ2-1; D gene unclear. The CDR3 has 14 residues. Germline V gene lookup returns CDR1 SGHRS and CDR2 YFSETQ. With 4 bases removed from V and 8 bases from J, the gap between germline ends came to 16 bases. CDR3 nucleotide sequence: TGCGCCAGCAGCCCCCACCGCCCCTGGGATGAGCAGTTCTTC. It encodes CASSPHRPWDEQFF. Variable domain in full (rest from reference TRBV5-1 and TRBJ2-1): KAGVTQTPRYLIKTRGQQVTLSCSPISGHRSVSWYQQTPGQGLQFLFEYFSETQRNKGNFPGRFSGRQFSNSRSEMNVSTLELGDSALYLCASSPHRPWDEQFFGPGTRLTVL.

The table lists this clonotype with many counts. The V gene is TRBV5-4, the J gene TRBJ2-5; 7 bases are a match to TRBD2. Per the germline V gene, CDR1 is SGHNT and CDR2 is YYREEE (reference sequence). After removal of 4 bases from V and 1 base from J, the junction contained 10 bases not matched to a gene. The CDR3 has 16 amino acids. CDR3 in DNA: TGTGCCAGCAGCCACCCTGGGAGGGCGCCCCAAGAGACCCAGTACTTC. Its protein is CASSHPGRAPQETQYF. Full variable domain (rest looked up from reference TRBV5-4 and TRBJ2-5): ETGVTQSPTHLIKTRGQQVTLRCSSQSGHNTVSWYQQALGQGPQFIFQYYREEENGRGNFPPRFSGLQFPNYSSELNVNALELDDSALYLCASSHPGRAPQETQYFGPGTRLLVL.

This clonotype was observed at least ten times. The chain recombines TRBV7-3 with TRBJ2-5, with 7 bases lining up with TRBD1. Per the germline V gene, CDR1 is SGHTA and CDR2 is FQGTGA. Losses at the gene ends were 5 bases for V and 5 bases for J; bases not matched to a gene: 11. The CDR3 contains 15 residues. The CDR3 region has the DNA TGTGCCAGCAGCCCGTCGGGACAGCCCTGGGAGACCCAGTACTTC. Protein product: CASSPSGQPWETQYF.

The table lists this clonotype with many counts. CDR3 DNA sequence: TGTGCCAGCAGCCCTCCCGGGACAGGGACTCAGCCCCAGCATTTT. This encodes CASSPPGTGTQPQHF. V and J are TRBV4-2 and TRBJ1-5, with 9 nucleotides matching TRBD1. Germline-derived CDR1 and CDR2 are LGHNA and YNFKEQ. V dropped 4 bases and J dropped 6; count of bases not matched to a gene: 7. This CDR3 comprises 15 residues.

This sequence joins TRBV20-1 and TRBJ2-3, with D hard to call. The germline V gene encodes CDR1 DFQATT and CDR2 SNEGSKA (reference sequence). V was trimmed by 5 bases and J by 2 bases, leaving 11 bases between them. The CDR3 is made up of 13 amino acids. In DNA form, the CDR3 reads TGCAGTGCTCCAAAGGGAACCACAGATACGCAGTATTTT. It is translated as CSAPKGTTDTQYF.

At least ten counts were recorded for this clonotype. The rearrangement joins TRBV7-8 to TRBJ2-1, with unresolved D. Trimming stripped 7 bases from V and 2 bases from J, with 6 bases between. This CDR3 has 12 residues. CDR1 and CDR2 from the germline V gene are SGHVS and FQNEAQ. CDR3: CASNTPYNEQFF. The CDR3 DNA reads TGTGCCAGCAACACCCCCTACAATGAGCAGTTCTTC.

This clonotype was seen a few times. This chain links TRBV7-3 with TRBJ2-5; 7 nucleotides align to TRBD1. Unmatched junction bases numbered 13, after V lost 1 base and J lost 5 bases. The CDR3 extends over 17 amino acids. CDR1 SGHTA and CDR2 FQGTGA come from the germline V gene. The CDR3 coding sequence is TGTGCCAGCAGCTTAAAACCGCGTGGGACAGCCGTGGAGACCCAGTACTTC. Its protein product is CASSLKPRGTAVETQYF.

This clonotype was counted at least ten times. This chain links TRBV20-1 with TRBJ2-1; TRBD2 matches 8 bases. The germline CDR1 and CDR2 sequences are DFQATT and SNEGSKA (reference sequence). The CDR3 has 15 amino acids. The ends lost 0 bases at V and 2 bases at J; junction bases unmatched: 3. The CDR3 DNA reads TGCAGTGCTAGAGATTCAGCGGGGGCCTACAATGAGCAGTTCTTC. As protein: CSARDSAGAYNEQFF.

This clonotype appeared a few times. The rearrangement uses TRBV2 and TRBJ2-3; TRBD2 agrees at 8 bases. This CDR3 has 15 amino acids. Germline V CDR1 and CDR2: SNHLY, FYNNEI. The junction had 10 bases not matched to a gene; V was cut back by 7 bases and J by 4 bases. DNA of the CDR3: TGTGCCAGCAAGCCCGGTAGCGGGGTTGCAGATACGCAGTATTTT. This codes for CASKPGSGVADTQYF. Drawing the rest from reference TRBV2 and TRBJ2-3, the complete variable domain is EPEVTQTPSHQVTQMGQEVILRCVPISNHLYFYWYRQILGQKVEFLVSFYNNEISEKSEIFDDQFSVERPDGSNFTLKIRSTKLEDSAMYFCASKPGSGVADTQYFGPGTRLTVL.

Remarks on this clonotype: Given a much more abundant clone one base away, this may be a read error. The chain uses TRBV5-1 and TRBJ1-4, with a weak D call TRBD1 (5 bases). The germline gives CDR1 SGHRS, CDR2 YFSETQ. The CDR3 is made up of 15 amino acids. Deletions cut 3 bases from V and 6 bases from J, with 15 bases between. CDR3 sequence: CASSWVPGGDEKLFF. CDR3 nucleotides: TGCGCCAGCAGCTGGGTCCCGGGGGGGGATGAAAAACTGTTTTTT.

As concerns this clonotype: A much bigger clone sits one base away, suggesting this may be a read error. The CDR3: CAIQLGAGANYGYTF. DNA of the CDR3: TGTGCCATCCAACTCGGGGCAGGCGCTAACTATGGCTACACCTTC. The J gene is TRBJ1-2, the V gene TRBV28, with a possible D match to TRBD1 (5 bases). Trimming shortened V by 10 bases and J by 0 bases, and 18 bases separated the two germline ends. Germline V lookup: CDR1 MDHEN, CDR2 SYDVKM. The CDR3 is 15 residues long.